This T cell receptor beta chain emerged from a study of identical twins. The germline V gene has CDR1 LNHNV and CDR2 YYDKDF (reference sequence). The V gene lost 0 bases and the J gene lost 6 bases, with 14 bases spanning the gap. This CDR3 is 16 amino acids long. TCRdb fed the 5' RACE reads into MiXCR, producing one record per CDR3 protein. In the table there are 1.5 million to 2 million distinct CDR3 sequences, roughly a third of which are singletons. This clonotype was seen a few times. The clonotype was recovered from a newborn girl in good health. The sample was cord blood. The V call is TRBV15, the J call TRBJ1-4, with D possibly being TRBD1 (6 bases). The CDR3 reads CATSRDHRGPDEKLFF. CDR3 nucleotide sequence: TGTGCCACCAGCAGAGATCATCGGGGGCCGGATGAAAAACTGTTTTTT.